A selection of T cell receptor beta chains follows, all from one sample in a study of blood T cell repertoires in COVID-19. Assay used: immunoSEQ multiplex PCR; TCRdb lists only in-frame clones, some missing. This sample has about 200,000 clones, with 84% found just once. The sample taken for sequencing was peripheral blood. Source of these receptors: a woman in her 50s with active or convalescent COVID-19. The CDR3 runs from the conserved cysteine through the conserved F or W. The D gene is left open where the match is weak.

TRBD2 TRBV7-9 CASSGRSLAGEKIYDEQFF
TRBD2 TRBV5-5 CASSLETKGRGDPHNEQFF
TRBD1 TRBV28 CASSLKGTGSSGTIYF
- TRBV5-1 CASSTTGSATNEKLFF
TRBD1 TRBV29-1 CSVNGGDRGYYEQFF
TRBD1 TRBV18 CASSPRQGSGNTIYF
TRBD1 TRBV5-4 CASSLRTGGYEQYF
- TRBV5-4 CASSLPGTGAYEQYF
TRBD2 TRBV3-1/TRBV3-2 CASSQVGGGPVGELFF
TRBD1 TRBV4-1 CASRAEDRDTDTQYF
- TRBV3-1/TRBV3-2 CASSQEGGNTEAFF
- TRBV7-6 CASSPGAASSYNEQFF
TRBD1 TRBV27 CASRATGAWGWETQYF
TRBD2 TRBV5-5 CASSVTWGGYTDTQYF
TRBD2 TRBV7-2 CASSSGGREQYF
TRBD1 TRBV5-1 CASSLGYGTATDTQYF
- TRBV4-2 CASSQDTGVSQPQHF
- TRBV19 CASRKGHPNTEAFF
TRBD1 TRBV2 CASRDRDRGREETQYF
TRBD1 TRBV5-1 CASSPRGDRGNEKLFF
- TRBV19 CASSIAQGGYGYTF
- TRBV5-1 CASSPRHRYSGNTIYF
TRBD1 TRBV5-1 CASSLAPRTGGNTIYF
- TRBV7-9 CASSTYSNQPQHF
- TRBV6-5 CASFTGNVNSPLHF
TRBD2 TRBV9 CASSGTSLGNEQFF
- TRBV3-1/TRBV3-2 CASSLSGGRSSAYYGYTF
TRBD2 TRBV19 CASRTGTSGGWDTQYF
TRBD2 TRBV6-2/TRBV6-3 CASSYWAGGQETQYF
TRBD1 TRBV5-6 CASSSGTGFPMNTEAFF
TRBD1 TRBV30 CAFRDRGVRQPQHF
- TRBV5-1 CASSLDGRFNQPQHF
TRBD1 TRBV11-1 CASSSRTGLNTEAFF
TRBD1 TRBV29-1 CSVEGQGGREQYF
- TRBV10-3 CAISDYTGTEAFF
TRBD2 TRBV7-9 CASSSGLGVETQYF
TRBD1 TRBV6-5 CASLGTGTNTEAFF
- TRBV4-2 CASSQGGSLGEQFF
- TRBV12-3/TRBV12-4 CASSLDFHEQFF
TRBD2 TRBV5-7 CASSLYIGGASDTQYF
TRBD1 TRBV13 CASSLDRGMTNEKLFF
- TRBV3-1/TRBV3-2 CASSQSPGGLGNTIYF
- TRBV5-1 CASSLGPVSSGNTIYF
TRBD1 TRBV3-1/TRBV3-2 CASSQGQGGTYPQHF
TRBD2 TRBV9 CASSALAGAYTDTQYF
- TRBV6-4 CASSDSPAGTDEQFF
TRBD1 TRBV6-5 CASSWTGSDEKLFF
TRBD1 TRBV27 CASSSLSTGGRNEQYF
TRBD1 TRBV3-1/TRBV3-2 CASSQGFTGVTEAFF
- TRBV15 CATDGEVYSNQPQHF
TRBD2 TRBV5-1 CASSLVSGEDTQYF
- TRBV5-5 CASSLVGQVSAFF
- TRBV30 CAWSPGLEGYTF
- TRBV10-3 CAIRDSHNSPLHF
TRBD2 TRBV28 CASSSQGAGGDEQFF
- TRBV28 CASSLYGAGTYEQYF
- TRBV2 CASSEGGRYGYTF